Each of the 13 T cell receptor beta chains below was sequenced from the same sample in a study of T cell clonality in common variable immunodeficiency. Using immunoSEQ multiplex PCR, the repertoire was profiled, and TCRdb retains in-frame clones only, with some absent. The record shows about 52,000 clones for this sample, with no singletons present. Sequences were obtained from peripheral blood mononuclear cells. The receptors originated from a person between 18 and 75 years old in good health.

In this sample, this clone turned up a few times. The read is 3 residues too short to cover the CDR3 end, so that end is filled in from the germline J gene. The rearrangement uses TRBV6-2 or TRBV6-3 and TRBJ1-2; D is perhaps TRBD1 (5 bases). The CDR3 covers 17 residues. Germline V lookup: CDR1 MNHEY, CDR2 SVGEGT. CDR3 in amino acids: CASSYSRRGKVSYDYTF. CDR3 bases read: TGTGCCAGCAGTTACTCCCGGCGGGGGAAGGTCTCCTACGAC.

There are many counts of this clone. The covered CDR3 bases are TGTGCCACCAGCGGCTCCGGGACAGGGTTTAAAGAAAAA. Its translation: CATSGSGTGFKEK. The CDR3, in full, reads CATSGSGTGFKEKLFF. The chain has TRBV15 and TRBJ1-4; 9 nucleotides match TRBD1. The read is 3 residues too short to cover the CDR3 end, so that end is filled in from the germline J gene. Per the germline V gene, CDR1 is LNHNV and CDR2 is YYDKDF (reference sequence). The CDR3 runs 16 residues. Germline trimming cut 5 bases from V and 8 bases from J; bases unmatched to any gene: 12.

This clone has at least ten counts. Read data end 3 residues before the CDR3 end; the end is taken from the germline J gene. The rearrangement joins TRBV29-1 to TRBJ2-1; D unclear. Trimming pared 8 bases from V and 5 bases from J, leaving 16 bases between. Germline CDR1 reads SQVTM; CDR2 reads ANQGSEA. The CDR3 covers 13 residues. The CDR3 is CSTRLQTNNEQFF. The CDR3 bases that were read are TGCAGCACCAGACTCCAAACCAACAATGAG.

This clone was observed many times. Read sequence stops 3 residues before the CDR3 end, and the germline J gene provides the missing end. The genes are TRBV5-4 and TRBJ2-7; 9 bases align to TRBD1. With 4 bases clipped from V and 3 bases from J, the junction kept 8 bases outside the gene matches. The CDR3 is 15 residues long. Germline CDR1 and CDR2: SGHNT and YYREEE (reference sequence). CDR3 DNA (partial): TGTGCCAGCAGCCCGGGACAGGGAACCCTCTACGAG. Residues: CASSPGQGTLYE. The full-length CDR3 reads as CASSPGQGTLYEQYF.

This clone has a handful of counts. The sequenced fragment ends 3 residues before the CDR3 boundary, so the rest is inferred from the germline J gene. The rearrangement links TRBV7-6 to TRBJ2-4; 9 bases agree with TRBD1. Germline loops: CDR1 SGHVS, CDR2 FNYEAQ. The CDR3 spans 15 residues. V lost 1 base, J lost 6 bases, and 4 bases stayed unmatched. The CDR3 sequence is CASSLGPGQGNIQYF. The DNA read from the CDR3 is TGTGCCAGCAGCTTAGGGCCGGGACAGGGAAACATT.

In the case of this clone: Relative to the germline gene, one junction end is altered; a read error may explain this. The read halts 3 residues ahead of the CDR3 end, with the missing end drawn from the germline J gene. The genes are TRBV7-9 and TRBJ2-1; unclear D gene. Germline CDR1 and CDR2: SEHNR and FQNEAQ (reference sequence). This CDR3 has 13 amino acids. The CDR3 loop reads CSSSLAGYNEQFF. The DNA read from the CDR3 is TGTTCCAGCAGCTTAGCCGGTTACAATGAG.

This clone was seen many times. The covered CDR3 bases are TGTGCCTGGAGTACAGGGGCCCATAGCAATCAGCCC. Its protein product is CAWSTGAHSNQP. The full CDR3 is CAWSTGAHSNQPQHF. The genes are TRBV30 and TRBJ1-5, with 7 bases lining up with TRBD1. The CDR3 end falls 3 residues outside the read, so it is completed with the germline J gene. CDR1 GTSNPN and CDR2 SVGIG come from the germline V gene (reference sequence). Trimming took 2 bases from V and 0 from J; bases not matched to a gene: 4. CDR3 size: 15 residues. Together with reference TRBV30 and TRBJ1-5, the CDR3 gives the full variable domain: SQTIHQWPATLVQPVGSPLSLECTVEGTSNPNLYWYRQAAGRGLQLLFYSVGIGQISSEVPQNLSASRPQDRQFILSSKKLLLSDSGFYLCAWSTGAHSNQPQHFGDGTRLSIL.

To note about this clone: The read comes to an end 3 residues before the CDR3 does, leaving the germline J gene to fill in the end. V gene TRBV7-6 combines with J gene TRBJ2-4; 7 bases fit TRBD1. Germline CDR1 reads SGHVS; CDR2 reads FNYEAQ. This CDR3 region has 14 residues. Incomplete CDR3 DNA: TGTGCCAGCAGCCCTCGACAGGGAAACTATGGT. Protein product: CASSPRQGNYG. The whole CDR3 sequence is CASSPRQGNYGQYF.

The sample holds a few counts of this clone. A much larger clone differs by one base, so this may be a read error. With the read ending 3 residues before the CDR3 end, the germline J gene is used to fill in that end. The chain links TRBV6-1 to TRBJ2-7; D call uncertain. There are 13 residues in the CDR3. Germline values: CDR1 MNHNS, CDR2 SASEGT. Trimming took 4 bases from V and 3 from J, leaving 10 bases between them. The CDR3: CASSGISLYEQYF. The part of the CDR3 DNA that was read is TGTGCCAGCAGTGGGATTAGCCTCTACGAG.

This clone was picked up a small number of times. Read coverage stops 3 residues before the CDR3 terminus; the germline J gene supplies the remainder. The V call is TRBV6-2 or TRBV6-3, the J call TRBJ2-5; 10 bases fit TRBD1. The germline gives CDR1 MNHEY, CDR2 SVGEGT. The CDR3 has 16 amino acids. With V trimmed by 2 bases and J by 5 bases, 8 bases remained unmatched. Incomplete CDR3 DNA: TGTGCCAGCAGTTACGGTCGACAGGGGGCATCGGAGACC. Encoded protein: CASSYGRQGASET. Given in full, the CDR3 is CASSYGRQGASETQYF.

The sample holds many counts of this clone. The sequence runs out 3 residues before the end of the CDR3; the remainder is reconstructed from the germline J gene. The rearrangement uses TRBV6-2 or TRBV6-3 and TRBJ2-7; TRBD1 is a possible D gene (6 bases). Trimming removed 4 bases at V and 5 bases at J, with 15 bases between. The CDR3 sequence is 14 residues long. Germline V gene data show CDR1 as MNHEY and CDR2 as SVGEGT. This chain's CDR3 is CASSSTGGEDEQYF. The sequenced part of the CDR3 DNA is TGTGCCAGCAGTTCGACTGGGGGCGAGGACGAG.

In this sample, this clone turned up a few times. The read comes to an end 3 residues before the CDR3 does, leaving the germline J gene to fill in the end. The chain carries TRBV27 and TRBJ2-7, with TRBD1 identical over 7 bases. Trimming at V came to 6 bases and at J to 3 bases, leaving 8 bases not matched to a gene. The germline V gene encodes CDR1 MNHEY and CDR2 SMNVEV (reference sequence). CDR3 length equals 14 residues. Incomplete CDR3 DNA: TGTGCCAGCAGCCCCGAGGACAGGATCTACGAG. It codes for CASSPEDRIYE. The whole CDR3 protein is CASSPEDRIYEQYF.

Many counts were recorded for this clone. The read ends 3 residues early relative to the CDR3; the germline J gene fills the gap. V gene TRBV7-9 combines with J gene TRBJ2-1; 10 nucleotides agree with TRBD2. Germline V lookup: CDR1 SEHNR, CDR2 FQNEAQ (reference sequence). CDR3 length equals 14 residues. V shed 1 base, J shed 7 bases, and the junction held 1 base outside the gene matches. CDR3 amino acids: CASSLGTSGNEQFF. Partial CDR3 DNA: TGTGCCAGCAGCTTAGGGACTAGCGGAAATGAG.